The 26 T cell receptor beta chains listed next were all sequenced from one sample in a study of EBV T-cell therapy then PD-1 blockade in nasopharyngeal carcinoma. Their antigens remain unidentified. Assay used: immunoSEQ multiplex PCR; TCRdb lists only in-frame clones, some missing. Altogether 20,000 to 25,000 clones are present, approximately 87% being singletons, with the ten largest covering around 28%. The treatment is: AdE1-LMPpoly-expanded autologous EBV-specific T-cell therapy followed by anti-PD-1 nivolumab. This specimen was CD8+ T cells from blood, taken between days 50 and 65 from a patient whose treatment included autologous EBV-specific T cells and nivolumab. Receptors originate from a man in his forties with nasopharyngeal carcinoma.

This chain links TRBV7-3 with TRBJ1-4; TRBD1 matches at 7 bases. The CDR3 runs 15 residues. Trimming at V came to 5 bases and at J to 3 bases, leaving 6 bases not matched to a gene. Germline V lookup: CDR1 SGHTA, CDR2 FQGTGA. CDR3 residues: CASSATGAANEKLFF. In DNA form, the CDR3 reads TGTGCCAGCAGCGCCACAGGGGCGGCTAATGAAAAACTGTTTTTT.

The chain combines TRBV24-1 with TRBJ2-1; no reliable D call. The germline V and J ends were trimmed by 5 bases and 6 bases, with 7 bases remaining between them. Germline loops: CDR1 KGHDR, CDR2 SFDVKD. This CDR3 spans 12 amino acids. The CDR3 sequence: CATSVQTNEQFF. CDR3 DNA sequence: TGTGCCACCAGTGTTCAAACCAATGAGCAGTTCTTC.

The chain carries TRBV11-3 and TRBJ2-1, with D tentatively TRBD2 (5 bases). V was cut by 7 bases and J by 8 bases, with 15 bases left in between. Per the germline V gene, CDR1 is SGHNT and CDR2 is YENEEA. This CDR3 is built from 13 residues. As DNA, the CDR3 is TGTGCCAGCACACTACTACCGGAGGATGAGCAGTTCTTC. Translated, it gives CASTLLPEDEQFF.

This chain uses TRBV15 with TRBJ1-3; TRBD1 is a possible D gene (5 bases). V was clipped by 0 bases and J by 4 bases, with 10 bases between them. The CDR3 spans 15 residues. CDR1 is LNHNV, CDR2 YYDKDF, per germline (reference sequence). CDR3 coding DNA: TGTGCCACCAGCAGAGACAGGACAAGAGGAAACACCATATATTTT. Translated, it gives CATSRDRTRGNTIYF.

The CDR3 sequence: CASSRRGLYNEQFF. CDR3 in DNA: TGTGCCAGCAGTCGCAGGGGACTATACAATGAGCAGTTCTTC. The J gene is TRBJ2-1, the V gene TRBV2; D might be TRBD2 (7 bases). V dropped 5 bases and J dropped 4 bases, with 12 bases sitting between them. CDR3 length: 14 amino acids. Germline CDR1 SNHLY, CDR2 FYNNEI.

The chain couples TRBV6-5 to TRBJ1-1; D call uncertain. V was pared by 2 bases and J by 1 base, with 8 bases between. Germline lookup yields CDR1 MNHEY and CDR2 SVGAGI. The CDR3 has 14 residues. The CDR3 bases are TGTGCCAGCAGTTACGATGAGGGGAACACTGAAGCTTTCTTT. This gives the protein CASSYDEGNTEAFF.

The CDR3 protein is CATSDRNMGSYNEQFF. CDR3 DNA: TGTGCCACCAGTGATCGAAACATGGGCTCCTACAATGAGCAGTTCTTC. The chain links TRBV24-1 to TRBJ2-1; no definite D call. Trimming pared 3 bases from V and 0 bases from J, leaving 11 bases between. This CDR3 contains 16 residues. CDR1 KGHDR and CDR2 SFDVKD come from the germline V gene.

The chain couples TRBV14 to TRBJ1-4; a weak D match, TRBD1 (6 bases). Germline values: CDR1 SGHDN, CDR2 FVKESK. V was trimmed by 5 bases and J by 0 bases, leaving 7 bases between them. The CDR3 has 14 residues. DNA of the CDR3: TGTGCCAGCAGCAGGACAGCAACTAATGAAAAACTGTTTTTT. It yields the protein CASSRTATNEKLFF.

The chain recombines TRBV6-1 with TRBJ1-6; perhaps TRBD1 as D (6 bases). This CDR3 has 17 amino acids. The germline gives CDR1 MNHNS, CDR2 SASEGT. The germline V and J ends were trimmed by 2 bases and 7 bases, with 18 bases remaining between them. CDR3 sequence reads: CASSERTLQGANSPLHF. The CDR3 coding sequence is TGTGCCAGCAGTGAAAGGACCCTACAGGGAGCCAATTCACCCCTCCACTTT.

J is TRBJ2-5 and V is TRBV7-9; 9 bases match TRBD2. This CDR3 has 16 amino acids. The V and J ends lost 5 bases and 6 bases, in that order; junction bases with no gene match: 13. Germline CDR1 reads SEHNR; CDR2 reads FQNEAQ (reference sequence). CDR3 protein: CASSPPGELAGKTQYF. Here the CDR3 DNA reads TGTGCCAGCAGCCCCCCGGGTGAGCTAGCGGGGAAGACCCAGTACTTC.

This chain links TRBV7-8 with TRBJ1-2; TRBD1 might be the D (5 bases). The V gene's germline CDR1 is SGHVS and CDR2 FQNEAQ. CDR3 size: 16 residues. Trimming cost V 1 base and J 1 base, with 13 bases left between them. CDR3 bases: TGTGCCAGCAGCTTAGACCGGGACCTACTTAACTATGGCTACACCTTC. Translated: CASSLDRDLLNYGYTF.

The chain carries TRBV6-4 and TRBJ2-1; TRBD2 matches 16 bases. In germline, CDR1 is MRHNA, CDR2 SNTAGT. The CDR3 covers 15 residues. V trimming: 6 bases; J trimming: 9 bases; junction bases outside the gene matches: 5. The CDR3 nucleotides are TGTGCCAGCAGCGGGACTAGCGGGGGGGGAGGTGAGCAGTTCTTC. Translated, it gives CASSGTSGGGGEQFF.

V usage is TRBV10-3 and J usage is TRBJ2-5; maybe TRBD1 (5 bases). The CDR3 is 14 amino acids. Germline assignment: CDR1 ENHRY and CDR2 SYGVKD. The ends were cut back, 3 bases at V and 1 base at J, with 9 bases in the middle. CDR3 sequence: CAISDDSGQETQYF. CDR3 coding DNA: TGTGCCATCAGTGACGACAGTGGCCAAGAGACCCAGTACTTC.

This chain links TRBV11-3 with TRBJ2-6, with D perhaps TRBD2 (6 bases). Germline V gene data show CDR1 as SGHNT and CDR2 as YENEEA. Trimming stripped 2 bases from V and 4 bases from J, with 12 bases between. This CDR3 is built from 16 residues. The CDR3 region has the DNA TGTGCCAGCAGCTTACCCGGGGGAGCAGGGGCCAACGTCCTGACTTTC. Its protein product is CASSLPGGAGANVLTF.

The V call is TRBV7-6, the J call TRBJ2-1, with 9 positions matching TRBD2. V shed 5 bases and J 5 bases; nucleotides not matched to a gene: 10. Germline V gene data show CDR1 as SGHVS and CDR2 as FNYEAQ. The CDR3 is 16 amino acids. CDR3 residues: CASSGHRAGGDNEQFF. In DNA form, the CDR3 reads TGTGCCAGCAGCGGCCACCGAGCGGGGGGTGACAATGAGCAGTTCTTC.

This rearrangement joins TRBV6-4 to TRBJ2-3; 10 nucleotides match TRBD2. This CDR3 contains 16 residues. V dropped 3 bases and J dropped 4; count of bases not matched to a gene: 7. Germline V gene data show CDR1 as MRHNA and CDR2 as SNTAGT. The CDR3 DNA sequence: TGTGCCAGCAGTGAGATAAGCGGGGGGGCTCCAGATACGCAGTATTTT. It specifies CASSEISGGAPDTQYF.

A single count supports this clone. The rearrangement joins TRBV4-3 to TRBJ2-4, with D unclear. The CDR3 spans 16 residues. Germline CDR1 LGHNA, CDR2 YSLEER. V was cut by 2 bases and J by 7 bases, with 18 bases left in between. CDR3 loop: CASSQIPQRPDNIQYF. The DNA for the CDR3 is TGCGCCAGCAGCCAAATCCCGCAGCGCCCGGACAACATTCAGTACTTC.

The chain combines TRBV7-2 with TRBJ2-7; 9 bases fit TRBD1. Per the germline V gene, CDR1 is SGHTA and CDR2 is FQGNSA. The V segment lost 3 bases and the J segment 6 bases; nucleotides outside the gene matches: 3. There are 13 residues in the CDR3. The CDR3 here is CASSLTGGREQYF. The CDR3 nucleotides are TGTGCCAGCAGCTTGACAGGGGGTCGCGAGCAGTACTTC.

This clone occurred once. Here the CDR3 reads CASSGFDQRGREDTQYF. The CDR3 DNA is TGTGCCAGCAGCGGGTTTGATCAGCGGGGGCGGGAGGATACGCAGTATTTT. The chain couples TRBV9 to TRBJ2-3, with TRBD2 matching 8 bases. Per germline, CDR1 SGDLS and CDR2 YYNGEE. The CDR3 loop spans 17 amino acids. V was pared by 3 bases and J by 6 bases, with 15 bases of the junction left unmatched.

The chain combines TRBV7-9 with TRBJ2-7; 8 bases fit TRBD1. Per the germline V gene, CDR1 is SEHNR and CDR2 is FQNEAQ (reference sequence). The CDR3 length is 15 residues. J gave up 5 bases and V 3 bases, and 9 bases lay outside the gene matches. Here the CDR3 DNA reads TGTGCCAGCAGCTTCACAGGGGGAAGTCCCCACGAGCAGTACTTC. Translated, it gives CASSFTGGSPHEQYF.

This rearrangement joins TRBV9 to TRBJ2-7; TRBD2 agrees at 7 bases. CDR3 length: 16 residues. V trimming: 4 bases; J trimming: 6 bases; junction bases outside the gene matches: 16. The germline V gene encodes CDR1 SGDLS and CDR2 YYNGEE. The CDR3 DNA is TGTGCCAGCAGCCCCTTTTGGGGGGGATCTCGAGGCGAGCAGTACTTC. Its translation: CASSPFWGGSRGEQYF.

This clone was detected only once. This chain connects TRBV6-5 to TRBJ1-2, with D unresolved. The germline gives CDR1 MNHEY, CDR2 SVGAGI. The V and J ends lost 0 bases and 9 bases respectively, with 11 bases between them. The length of the CDR3 is 13 residues. This CDR3 reads CASSYSAARSYTF. The CDR3 nucleotides are TGTGCCAGCAGTTACTCGGCGGCCCGGAGCTACACCTTC.

The J gene is TRBJ2-2, the V gene TRBV4-2; possible D gene TRBD1, 5 bases. Trimming cost V 0 bases and J 2 bases, with 7 bases left between them. The CDR3 spans 15 residues. The germline CDR1 and CDR2 sequences are LGHNA and YNFKEQ. The CDR3 here is CASSQDGQNTGELFF. CDR3 in DNA: TGTGCCAGCAGCCAAGACGGACAAAACACCGGGGAGCTGTTTTTT.

The chain is built from TRBV14 and TRBJ1-2, with a possible D match to TRBD1 (5 bases). Trimming left V 5 bases short and J 4 bases short, with 17 bases between. The length of the CDR3 is 15 residues. CDR1 is SGHDN and CDR2 is FVKESK in the germline V gene. This chain's CDR3 is CASSITGGGLYGYTF. The CDR3 DNA is TGTGCCAGCAGCATAACAGGTGGGGGACTCTATGGCTACACCTTC.

The rearrangement uses TRBV11-3 and TRBJ2-7; maybe TRBD1 (6 bases). The CDR3 covers 12 residues. Germline CDR1 SGHNT, CDR2 YENEEA. V gave up 4 bases and J gave up 5 bases, with 9 bases separating them. The CDR3 DNA is TGTGCCAGCAGCTCTACAGGGCACGAGCAGTACTTC. Its translation is CASSSTGHEQYF.

CDR3 DNA: TGTGCCATCCAACACCGGGGGGGGTTAGAAGCTTTCTTT. Encoded protein: CAIQHRGGLEAFF. J is TRBJ1-1 and V is TRBV19; possible D gene TRBD1, 5 bases. The germline V gene has CDR1 LNHDA and CDR2 SQIVND (reference sequence). Trimming stripped 10 bases from V and 8 bases from J, with 20 bases between. This CDR3 spans 13 amino acids.